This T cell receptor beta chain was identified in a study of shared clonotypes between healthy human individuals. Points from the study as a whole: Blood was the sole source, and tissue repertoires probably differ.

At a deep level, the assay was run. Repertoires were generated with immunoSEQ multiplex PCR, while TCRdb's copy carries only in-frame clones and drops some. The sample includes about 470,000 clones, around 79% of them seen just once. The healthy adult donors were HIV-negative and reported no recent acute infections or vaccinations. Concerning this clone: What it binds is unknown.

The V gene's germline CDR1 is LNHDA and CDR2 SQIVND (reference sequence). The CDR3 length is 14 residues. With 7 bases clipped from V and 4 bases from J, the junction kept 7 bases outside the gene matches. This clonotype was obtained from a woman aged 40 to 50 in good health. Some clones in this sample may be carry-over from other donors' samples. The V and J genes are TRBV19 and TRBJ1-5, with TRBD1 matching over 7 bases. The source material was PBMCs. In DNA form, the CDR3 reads TGTGCCAGTACTACAGGGACAGCAAATCAGCCCCAGCATTTT. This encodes CASTTGTANQPQHF.